This passage covers 28 T cell receptor beta chains from one sample sequenced in a study of T cells in women clearing cervical HPV infection. Method: immunoSEQ multiplex PCR; TCRdb's copy keeps in-frame clones and lacks some. The sample's table shows about 35,000 clones. The sequenced sample was blood buffy coat. Receptors originate from a woman between 18 and 70 years old with a cervical HPV16 infection that either progressed to CIN3+ or cleared (not recorded which).

As regards this clone: The CDR3 goes on 3 residues after the read ends, and that part is filled in from the germline J gene. The chain uses TRBV30 and TRBJ2-1; D remains ambiguous. The V end lost 3 bases, the J end lost 5 bases, and 8 bases lay between the germline ends. The CDR3 covers 12 residues. CDR1 is GTSNPN, CDR2 SVGIG, per germline (reference sequence). This chain's CDR3 is CAWRSGNNEQFF. Partial CDR3 DNA: TGTGCCTGGAGATCAGGAAACAATGAG. The variable domain in full, completed from reference TRBV30 and TRBJ2-1, reads SQTIHQWPATLVQPVGSPLSLECTVEGTSNPNLYWYRQAAGRGLQLLFYSVGIGQISSEVPQNLSASRPQDRQFILSSKKLLLSDSGFYLCAWRSGNNEQFFGPGTRLTVL.

As to this clone: The read is 3 residues too short to cover the CDR3 end, so that end is filled in from the germline J gene. The gene calls are TRBV19 and TRBJ1-1, with D perhaps matching TRBD1 (5 bases). V lost 3 bases, J lost 3 bases, and 11 bases lay in between. CDR1 is LNHDA, CDR2 SQIVND, per germline (reference sequence). The CDR3 is 14 residues long. CDR3 DNA (partial): TGTGCCAGTAGTATTGGAAGAGGGGACACTGAA. This translates into CASSIGRGDTE. The full-length CDR3 reads as CASSIGRGDTEAFF. The full variable domain, completed using reference TRBV19 and TRBJ1-1, is DGGITQSPKYLFRKEGQNVTLSCEQNLNHDAMYWYRQDPGQGLRLIYYSQIVNDFQKGDIAEGYSVSREKKESFPLTVTSAQKNPTAFYLCASSIGRGDTEAFFGQGTRLTVV.

With regard to this clone: The missing CDR3 end, 3 residues past where the read stops, is filled in from the germline J gene. The chain is built from TRBV16 and TRBJ1-2, with TRBD1 matching 9 bases. CDR1 is KGHSY and CDR2 is FQNENV in the germline V gene. This CDR3 is built from 16 residues. The V and J ends lost 5 bases and 4 bases, in that order; junction bases with no gene match: 11. The CDR3: CASSNPGQGRSYGYTF. CDR3 DNA, as far as it was read: TGTGCCAGCAGCAACCCCGGACAGGGGAGATCCTATGGC.

The sequenced CDR3 bases are TGTGCCAGCAGCCAAGACAGGGCGGGGGCAGATACG. Amino acid sequence: CASSQDRAGADT. Given in full, the CDR3 is CASSQDRAGADTQYF. V and J are TRBV14 and TRBJ2-3; TRBD2 matches at 7 bases. The read comes to an end 3 residues before the CDR3 does, leaving the germline J gene to fill in the end. This CDR3 contains 15 residues. CDR1 SGHDN and CDR2 FVKESK come from the germline V gene. Trimming at V came to 0 bases and at J to 4 bases, leaving 4 bases not matched to a gene. Looking up the rest from reference TRBV14 and TRBJ2-3 gives the full variable domain: EAGVTQFPSHSVIEKGQTVTLRCDPISGHDNLYWYRRVMGKEIKFLLHFVKESKQDESGMPNNRFLAERTGGTYSTLKVQPAELEDSGVYFCASSQDRAGADTQYFGPGTRLTVL.

In regard to this clone: The CDR3 end falls 3 residues outside the read, so it is completed with the germline J gene. This same CDR3 is encoded by further DNA sequences in the sample. The chain is built from TRBV20-1 and TRBJ1-6, with D perhaps TRBD1 (5 bases). V gave up 3 bases and J gave up 7 bases, with 10 bases separating them. The CDR3 has 13 amino acids. CDR1 is DFQATT and CDR2 is SNEGSKA in the germline V gene (reference sequence). The CDR3 reads CSASPGGNSPLHF. The CDR3 DNA, read in part, is TGCAGTGCTAGCCCCGGGGGGAATTCACCC.

Note on this clone: Sequencing ends 3 residues short of the CDR3 end; the germline J gene provides the rest. The chain has TRBV30 and TRBJ1-6; unclear D gene. This CDR3 is 15 amino acids long. Germline CDR1 reads GTSNPN; CDR2 reads SVGIG (reference sequence). V gave up 0 bases and J gave up 6 bases, with 12 bases separating them. Here the CDR3 reads CAWSVQRAFNSPLHF. Partial CDR3 DNA: TGTGCCTGGAGTGTACAAAGGGCCTTTAATTCACCC. The full variable domain, its missing parts supplied by reference TRBV30 and TRBJ1-6, is SQTIHQWPATLVQPVGSPLSLECTVEGTSNPNLYWYRQAAGRGLQLLFYSVGIGQISSEVPQNLSASRPQDRQFILSSKKLLLSDSGFYLCAWSVQRAFNSPLHFGNGTRLTVT.

Worth noting for this clone: The read ends 3 residues shy of where the CDR3 ends; the end is completed using the germline J gene. This sequence joins TRBV2 and TRBJ2-2; maybe TRBD1 (5 bases). CDR1 and CDR2 (germline): SNHLY, FYNNEI. V lost 6 bases and J 4 bases, leaving 12 bases between the germline ends. The CDR3 runs 14 residues. The CDR3 DNA, read in part, is TGTGCCAGCAGAAGGGGCGCCGGCACCGGGGAG. This gives the protein CASRRGAGTGE. In full, the CDR3 is CASRRGAGTGELFF.

With respect to this clone: From the germline J gene comes the end of the CDR3, since the read stops 3 residues before it. The chain joins TRBV2 to TRBJ1-5; 7 bases are shared with TRBD1. V shed 8 bases and J 5 bases; nucleotides not matched to a gene: 9. Germline CDR1 and CDR2: SNHLY and FYNNEI. This CDR3 has 14 residues. This CDR3 reads CASREGGVYQPQHF. The CDR3 DNA, read in part, is TGTGCCAGCCGGGAAGGGGGCGTTTATCAGCCC.

On this clone itself: The DNA ends 3 residues before the CDR3 does, and the rest of the CDR3 is filled in from the germline J gene. This chain joins TRBV20-1 and TRBJ2-7; 9 bases match TRBD2. J gave up 6 bases and V 0 bases, and 9 bases lay outside the gene matches. CDR3 length equals 15 residues. CDR1 and CDR2 (germline): DFQATT, SNEGSKA (reference sequence). The sequenced CDR3 bases are TGCAGTGCTAGAGAGGTCGGTCTAGCGGGATCCGAG. Amino acids: CSAREVGLAGSE. The CDR3 in full is CSAREVGLAGSEQYF.

In the case of this clone: With the read ending 3 residues before the CDR3 end, the germline J gene is used to fill in that end. The chain carries TRBV19 and TRBJ2-3; 9 bases fit TRBD1. This CDR3 has 13 amino acids. In germline, CDR1 is LNHDA, CDR2 SQIVND (reference sequence). CDR3 loop: CASEGTGPQPQYF. The CDR3 DNA, read in part, is TGTGCCAGTGAAGGGACAGGGCCTCAGCCG.

With regard to this clone: The read halts 3 residues ahead of the CDR3 end, with the missing end drawn from the germline J gene. The V gene is TRBV5-1, the J gene TRBJ2-3; D is possibly TRBD1 (6 bases). The CDR3 has 15 residues. Per the germline V gene, CDR1 is SGHRS and CDR2 is YFSETQ. V was pared by 3 bases and J by 0 bases, with 11 bases between. The part of the CDR3 DNA that was read is TGCGCCAGCAGCTCCGGACAGTATAGCACAGATACG. It encodes CASSSGQYSTDT. The CDR3 reads in full as CASSSGQYSTDTQYF.

On this clone: The read terminates 3 residues before the CDR3 end, so the remaining end is supplied by the germline J gene. V usage is TRBV30 and J usage is TRBJ1-2; 9 bases align to TRBD1. CDR3 length: 18 amino acids. Germline V gene sequence: CDR1 GTSNPN, CDR2 SVGIG (reference sequence). CDR3 residues: CAWSTETTPGQGKEGYTF. The CDR3 bases that were read are TGTGCCTGGAGTACCGAGACCACTCCGGGACAGGGTAAGGAAGGC.

Measured by frequency, this clone is medium-sized (0.01 to 0.1%). The CDR3 extends 3 residues past the end of the read, so its final part is completed from the germline J gene. The chain carries TRBV5-1 and TRBJ1-1, with D maybe TRBD1 (5 bases). This CDR3 has 15 residues. The V end lost 1 base, the J end lost 0 bases, and 10 bases lay between the germline ends. The germline V gene encodes CDR1 SGHRS and CDR2 YFSETQ. CDR3 loop: CASSLLGGVNTEAFF. The CDR3 DNA, read in part, is TGCGCCAGCAGCTTGCTCGGGGGAGTGAACACTGAA.

About this clone: The CDR3 end is not reached by the read, which stops 3 residues before it; the germline J gene fills it in. The genes are TRBV19 and TRBJ2-2; D gene ambiguous. The CDR3 runs 15 residues. V was pared by 0 bases and J by 7 bases, with 12 bases between. Germline assignment: CDR1 LNHDA and CDR2 SQIVND (reference sequence). The CDR3 bases that were read are TGTGCCAGTAGTATAGAGATCGCTACTGGCGGGGAG. Amino acids: CASSIEIATGGE. The full-length CDR3 reads as CASSIEIATGGELFF.

Notes on this clone: The CDR3 is cut off 3 residues early in the read; its end comes from the germline J gene. The rearrangement uses TRBV7-6 and TRBJ1-5; TRBD1 is a possible D gene (6 bases). Germline V gene sequence: CDR1 SGHVS, CDR2 FNYEAQ. There are 16 residues in the CDR3. V was cut by 2 bases and J by 0 bases, with 11 bases left in between. This chain's CDR3 is CASSLIRDNSNQPQHF. The CDR3 bases that were read are TGTGCCAGCAGCTTAATCAGGGACAATAGCAATCAGCCC.

For this clone: The CDR3 extends 3 residues past the end of the read, so its final part is completed from the germline J gene. The chain combines TRBV23-1 with TRBJ1-2, with D possibly TRBD1 on 6 matching bases. TRBV23-1 is reported as an ORF; its role is uncertain. The CDR3 is made up of 13 amino acids. CDR3 DNA, as far as it was read: TGCGCCAGCACTTCGGGACACAGCTACGAC. It is translated as CASTSGHSYD. The CDR3 in its entirety is CASTSGHSYDYTF.

To note about this clone: The DNA ends 3 residues before the CDR3 does, and the rest of the CDR3 is filled in from the germline J gene. V is TRBV11-2 and J is TRBJ2-3, with D tentatively TRBD1 (6 bases). Germline V lookup: CDR1 SGHAT, CDR2 FQNNGV. The CDR3 sequence is 15 residues long. The CDR3 sequence is CASSLQGGGNQPQYF. CDR3 DNA (partial): TGTGCCAGCAGCTTACAGGGTGGGGGCAATCAGCCG.

Its frequency marks this clone as medium-sized. The read stops 3 residues short of the end of the CDR3; the missing end is completed from the germline J gene. The chain recombines TRBV12-3 or TRBV12-4 with TRBJ2-7; D might be TRBD1 (5 bases). Trimming removed 3 bases at V and 3 bases at J, with 15 bases between. This CDR3 has 15 amino acids. The DNA read from the CDR3 is TGTGCCAGCAGTTTTACGGTGGCAGGGAACTACGAG. Residues: CASSFTVAGNYE. The CDR3 in its entirety is CASSFTVAGNYEQYF.

The CDR3 DNA, read in part, is TGTGCCAGCAGCTTGCGTATATCGAACACCGGGGAG. Its protein is CASSLRISNTGE. The CDR3 reads in full as CASSLRISNTGELFF. The chain couples TRBV13 to TRBJ2-2; D uncertain. The read terminates 3 residues ahead of where the CDR3 ends, so the germline J gene completes it. This CDR3 is built from 15 residues. V lost 3 bases and J 0 bases, leaving 8 bases between the germline ends. Per the germline V gene, CDR1 is PRHDT and CDR2 is FYEKMQ (reference sequence).

A note on this clone: The CDR3 end lies 3 residues beyond the end of the read and is filled in from the germline J gene. The J gene is TRBJ1-4, the V gene TRBV6-1; D might be TRBD1 (5 bases). The V gene lost 4 bases and the J gene lost 8 bases, with 11 bases spanning the gap. From germline, CDR1 is MNHNS and CDR2 SASEGT. The length of the CDR3 is 13 residues. The part of the CDR3 DNA that was read is TGTGCCAGCAGTGCCCGACAGTTCGAAAAA. Amino acid sequence: CASSARQFEK. The CDR3 reads in full as CASSARQFEKLFF.

CDR3 protein: CASSKGLDTDTQYF. The covered CDR3 bases are TGTGCCAGCAGCAAGGGACTTGACACAGATACG. The rearrangement uses TRBV5-4 and TRBJ2-3; D possibly corresponds to TRBD2 (6 bases). Sequencing ends 3 residues short of the CDR3 end; the germline J gene provides the rest. Germline CDR1 and CDR2: SGHNT and YYREEE (reference sequence). The V gene lost 4 bases and the J gene lost 2 bases, with 11 bases spanning the gap. The CDR3 has 14 amino acids.

Concerning this clone itself: The CDR3 is cut off 3 residues early in the read; its end comes from the germline J gene. The gene calls are TRBV14 and TRBJ1-1; 11 bases are a match to TRBD1. Germline CDR1 SGHDN, CDR2 FVKESK. CDR3 length equals 13 residues. Partial CDR3 DNA: TGTGCCAGCACACCAACCGGACAGGGGGCG. It codes for CASTPTGQGA. The CDR3 as a whole reads CASTPTGQGAAFF.

A remark on this clone: Sequencing ends 3 residues short of the CDR3 end; the germline J gene provides the rest. The chain carries TRBV6-1 and TRBJ2-3; 8 nucleotides line up with TRBD1. This CDR3 contains 12 residues. Germline V gene sequence: CDR1 MNHNS, CDR2 SASEGT. The CDR3 region is CASSGTGKTQYF. Incomplete CDR3 DNA: TGTGCCAGCAGTGGGACAGGGAAGACG.

Regarding this clone: The read terminates 3 residues before the CDR3 end, so the remaining end is supplied by the germline J gene. The chain employs TRBV20-1 and TRBJ2-2, with D perhaps TRBD2 (5 bases). The CDR3 runs 15 residues. Germline CDR1 DFQATT, CDR2 SNEGSKA (reference sequence). Trimming left V 0 bases short and J 0 bases short, with 8 bases between. The sequenced CDR3 bases are TGCAGTGCTAGAGATGCACTAGCGAACACCGGGGAG. This gives the protein CSARDALANTGE. The entire CDR3 reads CSARDALANTGELFF.

Remarks on this clone: The missing CDR3 end, 3 residues past where the read stops, is filled in from the germline J gene. The chain has TRBV30 and TRBJ1-2; D perhaps matches TRBD1 (6 bases). The CDR3 totals 12 residues. CDR1 and CDR2 (germline): GTSNPN, SVGIG (reference sequence). The chain's CDR3 is CAGPRGTPGYTF. The covered CDR3 bases are TGTGCCGGGCCAAGGGGGACCCCAGGC. Looking up the rest from reference TRBV30 and TRBJ1-2 gives the full variable domain: SQTIHQWPATLVQPVGSPLSLECTVEGTSNPNLYWYRQAAGRGLQLLFYSVGIGQISSEVPQNLSASRPQDRQFILSSKKLLLSDSGFYLCAGPRGTPGYTFGSGTRLTVV.

Remarks on this clone: The read gets to within 3 residues of the CDR3 end, and the germline J gene fills in the rest. V usage is TRBV30 and J usage is TRBJ2-3; no clear D. This CDR3 region has 12 residues. Germline V lookup: CDR1 GTSNPN, CDR2 SVGIG (reference sequence). V lost 0 bases to trimming and J lost 4 bases, with 5 bases between them. The CDR3 bases that were read are TGTGCCTGGAGTGTACTACCAGATACG. Its translation is CAWSVLPDT. The full CDR3 protein reads CAWSVLPDTQYF.

Worth noting for this clone: The read comes to an end 3 residues before the CDR3 does, leaving the germline J gene to fill in the end. The chain joins TRBV20-1 to TRBJ2-3; a possible D gene is TRBD1 (6 bases). The CDR3 has 13 amino acids. V lost 6 bases and J lost 0, with 10 bases in between. Per germline, CDR1 DFQATT and CDR2 SNEGSKA (reference sequence). The sequenced part of the CDR3 DNA is TGCAGTGCCAGGGACACTAGCACAGATACG. This translates into CSARDTSTDT. The whole CDR3 sequence reads CSARDTSTDTQYF.

Remarks on this clone: The CDR3 is cut off 3 residues early in the read; its end comes from the germline J gene. The gene calls are TRBV19 and TRBJ2-1; TRBD2 matches 8 bases. The CDR3 runs to 15 residues. Losses at the gene ends were 3 bases for V and 2 bases for J; bases not matched to a gene: 3. The V gene's germline CDR1 is LNHDA and CDR2 SQIVND (reference sequence). CDR3 DNA (partial): TGTGCCAGTAGTATCGGGGGGGCACCCTACAATGAG. Its translation is CASSIGGAPYNE. The entire CDR3 protein is CASSIGGAPYNEQFF.